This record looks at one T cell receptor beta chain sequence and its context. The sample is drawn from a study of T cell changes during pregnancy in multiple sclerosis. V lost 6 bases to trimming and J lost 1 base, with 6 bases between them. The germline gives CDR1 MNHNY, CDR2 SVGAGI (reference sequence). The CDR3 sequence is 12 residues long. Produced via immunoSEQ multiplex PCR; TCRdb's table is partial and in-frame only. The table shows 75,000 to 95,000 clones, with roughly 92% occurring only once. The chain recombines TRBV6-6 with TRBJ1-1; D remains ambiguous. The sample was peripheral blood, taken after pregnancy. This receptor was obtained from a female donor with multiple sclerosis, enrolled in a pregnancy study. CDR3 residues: CASSPGNTEAFF. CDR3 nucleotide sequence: TGTGCCAGCAGCCCAGGGAACACTGAAGCTTTCTTT.